Listed below are T cell receptor beta chains from one sample, sequenced in a study of CD8 T cells in ankylosing spondylitis. A single record per CDR3 protein comes from TCRdb applying MiXCR to the 5' RACE reads. Altogether 35,000 to 50,000 distinct CDR3 sequences are present, around 10% being singletons, with the ten largest covering more than 1.3%. Sequencing was performed on blood, either unsorted or a sorted T cell fraction (not recorded which). Source of these receptors: a male donor with ankylosing spondylitis or in good health (not recorded which). Both conserved end residues are part of each CDR3. The D gene is left open where the match is weak. The size field is filled for only some rows; it gives once, few, many or a size class.

v_gene,j_gene,abundance,d_gene,CDR3nt,CDR3aa
TRBV5-5,TRBJ2-2,many,.,TGTGCCAGCAGCTTGACAGGGAGAGACACCGGGGAGCTGTTTTTT,CASSLTGRDTGELFF
TRBV5-4,TRBJ1-5,many,.,TGTGCCAGCAGCTTGGATTTAAGGGATCAGCCCCAGCATTTT,CASSLDLRDQPQHF
TRBV5-6,TRBJ2-2,few,TRBD2,TGTGCCAGCAGCTACGGCTTTCCTAGCGGGGGGGTCGTCACCGGGGAGCTGTTTTTT,CASSYGFPSGGVVTGELFF
TRBV28,TRBJ1-2,medium-sized,.,TGTGCCAGCACAACCTCCCCGCTCAACTATGGCTACACCTTC,CASTTSPLNYGYTF
TRBV5-1,TRBJ2-1,many,.,TGCGCCTGCGCCCTAGGCAACAATGAGCAGTTCTTC,CACALGNNEQFF
TRBV20-1,TRBJ1-1,many,.,TGCAGTGCTAGAGATCTCCTGAGTATTGGGACTGAAGCTTTCTTT,CSARDLLSIGTEAFF
TRBV5-1,TRBJ1-1,few,.,TGCGCCAGCAGCTTGGCGGGCAGCTACTACACTGAAGCTTTCTTT,CASSLAGSYYTEAFF
TRBV29-1,TRBJ2-7,many,TRBD1,TGCAGCGTCCAACCTAGGACAGGGTACTACGAGCAGTACTTC,CSVQPRTGYYEQYF
TRBV5-6,TRBJ1-5,many,.,TGTGCCAGCAGCTTGGGCGGCGGAAATAGCAATCAGCCCCAGCATTTT,CASSLGGGNSNQPQHF
TRBV12-3/TRBV12-4,TRBJ1-2,many,.,TGTGCCAGCAGTTTAGGACTCACGGTGACCTATGGCTACACCTTC,CASSLGLTVTYGYTF
TRBV12-3/TRBV12-4,TRBJ1-1,medium-sized,.,TGTGCCAGCAGTCCCAGGTTGAACACTGAAGCTTTCTTT,CASSPRLNTEAFF
TRBV15,TRBJ1-3,.,.,TGTGCCACCAGCAGAGGCCCGTCGAACACCATATATTTT,CATSRGPSNTIYF
TRBV7-9,TRBJ2-7,many,TRBD1,TGTGCCAGCAGCTTTCGACAGGGATACTACGAGCAGTACTTC,CASSFRQGYYEQYF
TRBV6-1,TRBJ2-7,many,TRBD1,TGTGCCAGCCGCCTGGGACAGATTTCCTACGAGCAGTACTTC,CASRLGQISYEQYF
TRBV29-1,TRBJ2-7,many,TRBD2,TGCAGCGTTGAAGGCGGGGGACGCTACGAGCAGTACTTC,CSVEGGGRYEQYF
TRBV5-1,TRBJ2-1,many,.,TGCGCCAGCAGCTTGGCACTAGCAAGCGCCTACAATGAGCAGTTCTTC,CASSLALASAYNEQFF
TRBV6-7,TRBJ2-1,many,.,TGTGCCAGCAGCCAACCCACGGTCCGATACAATGAGCAGTTCTTC,CASSQPTVRYNEQFF
TRBV20-1,TRBJ1-3,few,.,TGCAGTGCTAACCCGGTCCATTCTGGAAACACCATATATTTT,CSANPVHSGNTIYF
TRBV5-1,TRBJ2-3,many,.,TGCGCCAGCAGCCCCATGGCGGGGCAGCTAGATACGCAGTATTTT,CASSPMAGQLDTQYF
TRBV27,TRBJ1-4,few,.,TGTGCCAGCATGAATCCTTTGCGTGAAAAACTGTTTTTT,CASMNPLREKLFF
TRBV24-1,TRBJ2-1,.,TRBD1,TGTGCCACCAGTGATTCGACAGGGGTGTCCTACAATGAGCAGTTCTTC,CATSDSTGVSYNEQFF
TRBV5-5,TRBJ2-5,many,.,TGTGCCAGCAGCTTGGATGCGTGGCAAGAGACCCAGTACTTC,CASSLDAWQETQYF
TRBV20-1,TRBJ2-3,many,.,TGCAGTGCTGGGACACGACCCACAGATACGCAGTATTTT,CSAGTRPTDTQYF
TRBV6-1,TRBJ2-5,.,.,TGTGCCAGCACCCAAGGAGGGTTAGGGCAAGAGACCCAGTACTTC,CASTQGGLGQETQYF
TRBV7-8,TRBJ2-5,few,.,TGTGCCAGCAGCTTAGCCGGCGGGCAAGAGACCCAGTACTTC,CASSLAGGQETQYF
TRBV7-9,TRBJ2-3,.,.,TGTGCCAGCAGCTTAGGAGCCAGGTCGGCAGATACGCAGTATTTT,CASSLGARSADTQYF
TRBV28,TRBJ2-3,many,TRBD2,TGTGCCAGCAGGAGCGGGGGGAGCACAGATACGCAGTATTTT,CASRSGGSTDTQYF